The T cell receptor (beta chain) under discussion was sequenced for a study of T cell responses to AZD1222 COVID-19 vaccine. Germline values: CDR1 SGHTA, CDR2 FQGTGA. The trim removed 5 bases at V and 0 bases at J, leaving 14 bases unmatched. This CDR3 is 20 amino acids long. Assay used: immunoSEQ multiplex PCR; TCRdb lists only in-frame clones, some missing. The sample lists about 180,000 clones, approximately 90% seen once, with around 3% in the top ten. The study, taken as a whole, reports: A mostly white British donor set with more females was recruited, and clonal diversity was possibly underestimated.

On this clone: Its target is not known.

The TCR originated in an adult in good health. This chain uses TRBV7-3 with TRBJ2-6; 9 bases are shared with TRBD2. Sequencing used peripheral blood, obtained on day 0 of AZD1222 vaccination. The CDR3 DNA is TGTGCCAGCAGCCCTCTCGGCGGGGGGGCTCAGGACTCTGGGGCCAACGTCCTGACTTTC. Amino acids: CASSPLGGGAQDSGANVLTF.